The 13 T cell receptor beta chains listed next were all sequenced from one sample in a study of blood T cell repertoires in COVID-19. Some clones are missing from TCRdb's copy, which holds only in-frame ones; the method was immunoSEQ multiplex PCR. The repertoire consists of about 140,000 clones, with approximately 86% occurring once and the leading ten covering about 5.8%. Sequenced material: peripheral blood. The origin of the receptors is a human donor in a cohort sampled during active COVID-19.

This chain joins TRBV7-9 and TRBJ1-1, with D perhaps TRBD1 (6 bases). V was shortened by 1 base and J by 4 bases, with 16 bases between the two germline ends. Germline V gene data show CDR1 as SEHNR and CDR2 as FQNEAQ (reference sequence). This CDR3 comprises 16 residues. The chain's CDR3 is CASSLGRQAAGTEAFF. The CDR3 nucleotides are TGTGCCAGCAGCTTAGGGAGACAGGCGGCGGGCACTGAAGCTTTCTTT.

This sequence joins TRBV21-1 and TRBJ2-7; TRBD1 is the table's D call, not checked against the DNA. TRBV21-1 represents a pseudogene. The CDR3 has 10 residues. CDR3 protein: CASLKGEQYF. DNA of the CDR3: TGTGCCAGCTTAAAGGGGGAGCAGTACTTC.

This clone was counted once. This sequence joins TRBV7-3 and TRBJ2-1, with D unclear. This CDR3 is 11 amino acids long. V was shortened by 11 bases and J by 7 bases, with 12 bases between the two germline ends. Germline-derived CDR1 and CDR2 are SGHTA and FQGTGA. The CDR3, as DNA: TGTGCCCACAAAAAACTAAATGAGCAGTTCTTC. This translates into CAHKKLNEQFF.

This chain connects TRBV2 to TRBJ2-3, with D maybe TRBD1 (6 bases). Germline CDR1 and CDR2: SNHLY and FYNNEI. V lost 6 bases and J lost 0, with 10 bases in between. CDR3 length equals 14 residues. The DNA of the CDR3 is TGTGCCAGCAGCCCCGGACAGAGCACAGATACGCAGTATTTT. Translated, it gives CASSPGQSTDTQYF.

The chain employs TRBV6-6 and TRBJ2-1, with D perhaps matching TRBD2 (6 bases). Germline V gives CDR1 MNHNY, CDR2 SVGAGI (reference sequence). The CDR3 extends over 12 amino acids. The V and J ends lost 7 bases and 7 bases respectively, with 11 bases between them. CDR3 loop: CASTGEGNEQFF. As DNA, the CDR3 is TGTGCCAGCACGGGGGAAGGGAATGAGCAGTTCTTC.

The chain carries TRBV28 and TRBJ2-7, with D unresolved. V shed 4 bases and J shed 6 bases, with 10 bases lying between them. Germline CDR1 is MDHEN and CDR2 is SYDVKM. CDR3 length equals 12 residues. CDR3 sequence reads: CASSSIRVEQYF. As DNA, the CDR3 is TGTGCCAGCAGTTCTATCCGGGTCGAGCAGTACTTC.

The gene calls are TRBV29-1 and TRBJ2-1; 7 bases line up with TRBD1. The length of the CDR3 is 13 residues. Per the germline V gene, CDR1 is SQVTM and CDR2 is ANQGSEA. V dropped 4 bases and J dropped 5; count of bases not matched to a gene: 5. CDR3 nucleotide sequence: TGCAGCGTTGCGGGGACAGCGGACAATGAGCAGTTCTTC. Protein product: CSVAGTADNEQFF.

V and J are TRBV10-3 and TRBJ2-1; D is unclear. The V end lost 1 base, the J end lost 0 bases, and 7 bases lay between the germline ends. The CDR3 consists of 15 residues. Germline assignment: CDR1 ENHRY and CDR2 SYGVKD. Here the CDR3 reads CAISEFSSSYNEQFF. The CDR3 DNA is TGTGCCATCAGTGAGTTCTCTAGCTCCTACAATGAGCAGTTCTTC.

The gene calls are TRBV27 and TRBJ2-7, with unresolved D. There are 12 residues in the CDR3. Germline V lookup: CDR1 MNHEY, CDR2 SMNVEV (reference sequence). V lost 4 bases and J lost 4, with 8 bases in between. CDR3 in amino acids: CASSSPTYEQYF. The CDR3 bases are TGTGCCAGCAGTTCCCCTACGTACGAGCAGTACTTC.

This clone was observed a single time. V is TRBV7-9 and J is TRBJ2-3, with D unclear. Germline lookup yields CDR1 SEHNR and CDR2 FQNEAQ (reference sequence). The CDR3 contains 16 residues. Trimming removed 4 bases from V and 5 bases from J, with 19 bases in between. CDR3: CASSSPQEAPVDTQYF. CDR3 bases: TGTGCCAGCAGCTCCCCCCAAGAGGCCCCAGTAGATACGCAGTATTTT.

CDR3 nucleotide sequence: TGCGCCAGCAGCTTGGGTAATACCTACAATGAGCAGTTCTTC. Translating it yields CASSLGNTYNEQFF. The chain is built from TRBV5-1 and TRBJ2-1; D call uncertain. Germline V lookup: CDR1 SGHRS, CDR2 YFSETQ. Trimming left V 0 bases short and J 2 bases short, with 6 bases between. CDR3 length: 14 residues.

This clone was observed a handful of times. V usage is TRBV15 and J usage is TRBJ2-7; 10 nucleotides match TRBD1. Germline assignment: CDR1 LNHNV and CDR2 YYDKDF (reference sequence). The CDR3 extends over 14 amino acids. Losses at the gene ends were 3 bases for V and 2 bases for J; bases not matched to a gene: 1. The CDR3 coding sequence is TGTGCCACCAGCAGGGACAGGGGGACCTACGAGCAGTACTTC. Translation gives CATSRDRGTYEQYF.

The J gene is TRBJ2-3, the V gene TRBV5-1; 11 positions match TRBD2. CDR1 is SGHRS and CDR2 is YFSETQ in the germline V gene. The CDR3 length is 16 residues. The V gene end was trimmed by 3 bases and the J gene end by 2 bases; junction bases not matched to a gene: 5. This chain's CDR3 is CASSSRLAGSTDTQYF. In DNA form, the CDR3 reads TGCGCCAGCAGCTCAAGACTAGCGGGGTCCACAGATACGCAGTATTTT.